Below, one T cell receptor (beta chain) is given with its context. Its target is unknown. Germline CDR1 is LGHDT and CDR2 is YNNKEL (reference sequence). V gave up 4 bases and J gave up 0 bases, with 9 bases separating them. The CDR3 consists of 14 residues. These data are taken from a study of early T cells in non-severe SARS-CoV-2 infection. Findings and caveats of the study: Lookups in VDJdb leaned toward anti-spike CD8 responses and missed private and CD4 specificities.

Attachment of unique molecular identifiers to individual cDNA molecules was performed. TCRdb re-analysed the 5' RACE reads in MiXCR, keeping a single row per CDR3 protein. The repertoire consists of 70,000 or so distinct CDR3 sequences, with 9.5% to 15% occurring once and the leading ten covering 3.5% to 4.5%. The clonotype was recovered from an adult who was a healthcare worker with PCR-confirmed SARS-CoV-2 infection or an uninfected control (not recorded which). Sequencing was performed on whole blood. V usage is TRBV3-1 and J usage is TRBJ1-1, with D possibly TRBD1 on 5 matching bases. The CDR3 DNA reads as TGTGCCAGCAGCCTTCGGGGCGTGAACACTGAAGCTTTCTTT. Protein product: CASSLRGVNTEAFF. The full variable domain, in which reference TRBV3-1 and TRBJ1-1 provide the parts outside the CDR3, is DTAVSQTPKYLVTQMGNDKSIKCEQNLGHDTMYWYKQDSKKFLKIMFSYNNKELIINETVPNRFSPKSPDKAHLNLHINSLELGDSAVYFCASSLRGVNTEAFFGQGTRLTVV.